This T cell receptor (beta chain) is from a study of blood T cell repertoires in COVID-19. Researchers sorted participants into cohorts using their self-reported clinical history. CDR1 and CDR2 (germline): MNHEY, SVGAGI. The V end lost 7 bases, the J end lost 1 base, and 4 bases lay between the germline ends. The CDR3 runs to 11 residues. Authors' analysis steps: Estimation of nucleated cell counts was performed using reference gene primer amplification. Profiling relied on immunoSEQ multiplex PCR, and the TCRdb table lists in-frame clones only, not all of them. V and J calls plus clone size are reproduced from that table; the DNA served to infer D and trimming. The sample shows around 230,000 clones, approximately 80% of them seen only once.

The chain combines TRBV6-5 with TRBJ1-1; D is unclear. The sample taken for sequencing was PBMCs or T cells enriched from blood (not recorded which). The receptor was derived from a man aged 40-49 years who had recovered from COVID-19. CDR3 region: CASKQNTEAFF. CDR3 coding DNA: TGTGCCAGCAAGCAGAACACTGAAGCTTTCTTT.